The sample holds a few counts of the clone carrying this T cell receptor beta chain. Its antigen is currently unknown. These data come from a study of T-cell memory formation after mild COVID-19. The 5'RACE method, run with constant-segment primers, produced TCR alpha and TCR beta cDNA libraries (carrying sample barcodes and UMIs). One entry per CDR3 protein results from TCRdb running MiXCR on the 5' RACE reads. This sample has around 300,000 distinct CDR3 sequences, with roughly 8.2% found just once. Overall study results and limits: Cross-reactive memory seemingly joined, as some responding clones were found in pre-infection memory. For contracting clones, CD4+ ones sat mainly in CM and EM, CD8+ in EMRA. Later expanders leaned toward CD4+, whereas clones contracting from day 15 to 85 were balanced CD4/CD8.

The sample comprised PBMCs or a T cell subset sorted from them (not recorded which). The clonotype originates from a man aged 18 to 30 who had mild COVID-19 (a few samples of this study predate the infection). Cell type and time point are not known.

The CDR3 here is CASSRQERDTQYF. CDR3 bases: TGTGCCAGCAGCAGACAGGAGCGCGATACGCAGTATTTT. The rearrangement uses TRBV7-2 and TRBJ2-3, with D maybe TRBD1 (6 bases). With 5 bases removed from V and 6 bases from J, the gap between germline ends came to 12 bases. The CDR3 spans 13 residues. Per germline, CDR1 SGHTA and CDR2 FQGNSA.